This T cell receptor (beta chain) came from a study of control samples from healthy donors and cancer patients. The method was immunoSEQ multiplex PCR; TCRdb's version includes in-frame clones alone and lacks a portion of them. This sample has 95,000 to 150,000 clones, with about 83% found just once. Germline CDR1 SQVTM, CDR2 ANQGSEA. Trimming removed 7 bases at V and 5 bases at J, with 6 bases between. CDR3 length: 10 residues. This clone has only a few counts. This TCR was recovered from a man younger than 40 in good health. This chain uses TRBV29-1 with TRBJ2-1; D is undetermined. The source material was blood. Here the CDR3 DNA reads TGCAGCGGGATCCACAATGAGCAGTTCTTC. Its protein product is CSGIHNEQFF.